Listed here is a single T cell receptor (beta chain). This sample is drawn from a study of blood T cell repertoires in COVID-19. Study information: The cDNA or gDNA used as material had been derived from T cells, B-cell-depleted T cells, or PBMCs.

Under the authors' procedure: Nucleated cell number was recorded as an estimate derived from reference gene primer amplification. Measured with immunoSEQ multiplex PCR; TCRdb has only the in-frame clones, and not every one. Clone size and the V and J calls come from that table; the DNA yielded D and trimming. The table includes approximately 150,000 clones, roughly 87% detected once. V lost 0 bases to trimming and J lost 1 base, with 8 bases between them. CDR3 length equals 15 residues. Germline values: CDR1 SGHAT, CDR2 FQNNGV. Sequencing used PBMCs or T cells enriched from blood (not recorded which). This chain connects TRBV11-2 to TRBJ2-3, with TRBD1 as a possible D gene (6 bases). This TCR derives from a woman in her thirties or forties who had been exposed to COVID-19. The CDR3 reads CASSLEQGGTDTQYF. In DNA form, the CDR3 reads TGTGCCAGCAGCTTAGAACAGGGTGGCACAGATACGCAGTATTTT.